The 24 T cell receptor beta chains presented below share a single source sample, sequenced in a study of T cells in Graves' hyperthyroidism and ophthalmopathy (dated by TCRdb to between 2019 and 2020). Library creation used multiplex PCR. This sample was sequenced with an Illumina HiSeq 2000. The TCR beta CDR3 regions were amplified from RNA transcripts. The TCR CDR3 was subjected to a first round of RT-PCR using the HTBI primer set and the Qiagen OneStep RT-PCR kit. TCRdb itself trimmed the public reads at Q25 with fastp, ran MiXCR and retained productive beta chains. Rows are combined by CDR3 protein, so each entry shows the most common genes and DNA. The sample has approximately 490,000 distinct CDR3 sequences on record, 22% of them singletons. Around 54% of the sample lies in the top ten. Sequenced material: blood. The source of these receptors is a woman aged 65 to 85 with Graves' ophthalmopathy.

The V gene is TRBV29-1, the J gene TRBJ2-2; TRBD2 agrees at 11 bases. The germline gives CDR1 SQVTM, CDR2 ANQGSEA. The CDR3 is made up of 18 amino acids. V was clipped by 5 bases and J by 4 bases; unmatched bases: 15. The CDR3 reads CSVLRVLAGDVSTGELFF. The CDR3, as DNA: TGCAGCGTTTTAAGGGTACTAGCGGGAGACGTTAGCACCGGGGAGCTGTTTTTT.

The chain employs TRBV10-3 and TRBJ2-5; no clear D. Germline loops: CDR1 ENHRY, CDR2 SYGVKD. V lost 0 bases to trimming and J lost 4 bases, with 9 bases between them. This CDR3 has 14 amino acids. For the CDR3, the DNA is TGTGCCATCAGTGAGTCGACGCTGGGAGAGACCCAGTACTTC. This sequence encodes CAISESTLGETQYF.

V gene TRBV6-2 or TRBV6-3 combines with J gene TRBJ1-2; no definite D call. The CDR3 contains 13 residues. The germline V gene has CDR1 MNHEY and CDR2 SVGEGT. V shed 2 bases and J shed 3 bases, with 7 bases lying between them. The CDR3 sequence is CASSYTRDYGYTF. CDR3 DNA sequence: TGTGCCAGCAGTTACACCCGTGACTATGGCTACACCTTC.

The chain combines TRBV20-1 with TRBJ2-7, with 8 bases that match TRBD2. Germline CDR1 DFQATT, CDR2 SNEGSKA (reference sequence). The CDR3 spans 13 residues. V was pared by 7 bases and J by 2 bases, with 7 bases of the junction left unmatched. The CDR3 loop reads CSDSGTVTYEQYF. The DNA of the CDR3 is TGCAGTGATAGCGGGACGGTCACCTACGAGCAGTACTTC.

This clonotype occurred a few times. This CDR3 is CASSATTGGNSPLHF. In nucleotides, the CDR3 is TGTGCCAGCAGCGCTACGACAGGGGGCAATTCACCCCTCCACTTT. V usage is TRBV3-1 and J usage is TRBJ1-6; TRBD1 agrees at 10 bases. Trimming took 5 bases from V and 7 from J; bases not matched to a gene: 5. The CDR3 length is 15 residues. CDR1 and CDR2 (germline): LGHDT, YNNKEL (reference sequence). Together with reference TRBV3-1 and TRBJ1-6, the CDR3 gives the full variable domain: DTAVSQTPKYLVTQMGNDKSIKCEQNLGHDTMYWYKQDSKKFLKIMFSYNNKELIINETVPNRFSPKSPDKAHLNLHINSLELGDSAVYFCASSATTGGNSPLHFGNGTRLTVT.

This clonotype occurred a few times. This sequence joins TRBV27 and TRBJ2-2, with D unresolved. Germline values: CDR1 MNHEY, CDR2 SMNVEV (reference sequence). CDR3 length: 13 amino acids. V was trimmed by 7 bases and J by 5 bases, leaving 11 bases between them. CDR3 loop: CASTLGETGELFF. Written as DNA, the CDR3 is TGTGCCAGCACCTTAGGAGAGACCGGGGAGCTGTTTTTT.

This clonotype has only one observation. The V gene is TRBV9, the J gene TRBJ1-2; the D is unclear. The CDR3 is 13 amino acids. Trimming took off 0 bases at V and 8 bases at J, with 11 bases between the two ends. Per the germline V gene, CDR1 is SGDLS and CDR2 is YYNGEE. This CDR3 is CASSVGAGGGYTF. Here the CDR3 DNA reads TGTGCCAGCAGCGTAGGGGCCGGAGGAGGCTACACCTTC.

The chain is built from TRBV29-1 and TRBJ2-3; 10 bases are shared with TRBD2. Germline CDR1 and CDR2: SQVTM and ANQGSEA. The CDR3 sequence is 13 residues long. Losses at the gene ends were 7 bases for V and 4 bases for J; bases not matched to a gene: 5. The CDR3 DNA sequence: TGCAGCGCCGCAGCGGGAGGGGCAGATACGCAGTATTTT. This encodes CSAAAGGADTQYF.

The chain recombines TRBV10-3 with TRBJ1-1; 7 bases line up with TRBD1. CDR3 length equals 13 residues. In germline, CDR1 is ENHRY, CDR2 SYGVKD. The trim removed 11 bases at V and 0 bases at J, leaving 6 bases unmatched. The CDR3: CAAGQVLNTEAFF. The CDR3 bases are TGTGCCGCCGGACAGGTTTTGAACACTGAAGCTTTCTTT.

The rearrangement uses TRBV5-1 and TRBJ2-1, with D perhaps matching TRBD2 (6 bases). The CDR3 extends over 15 amino acids. Germline V CDR1 and CDR2: SGHRS, YFSETQ. Trimming took off 4 bases at V and 6 bases at J, with 17 bases between the two ends. CDR3 nucleotides: TGCGCCAGCAGCCCGCGGGGCAGGGAACGCAATGAGCAGTTCTTC. Translation: CASSPRGRERNEQFF.

V is TRBV5-5 and J is TRBJ1-1, with 8 bases that match TRBD1. Germline-derived CDR1 and CDR2 are SGHKS and YYEKEE (reference sequence). The CDR3 extends over 15 amino acids. V trimming: 4 bases; J trimming: 5 bases; junction bases outside the gene matches: 10. CDR3 protein: CASSPSGQGWTEAFF. CDR3 nucleotides: TGTGCCAGCAGCCCCAGCGGACAGGGTTGGACTGAAGCTTTCTTT. Variable domain in full (rest from reference TRBV5-5 and TRBJ1-1): DAGVTQSPTHLIKTRGQQVTLRCSPISGHKSVSWYQQVLGQGPQFIFQYYEKEERGRGNFPDRFSARQFPNYSSELNVNALLLGDSALYLCASSPSGQGWTEAFFGQGTRLTVV.

This clonotype appeared a few times. This rearrangement joins TRBV28 to TRBJ2-5; D gene uncertain. V was cut by 7 bases and J by 7 bases, with 13 bases left in between. The germline CDR1 and CDR2 sequences are MDHEN and SYDVKM. This CDR3 has 12 amino acids. In DNA, the CDR3 is TGTGCCAGCACCTCAACCTTCGGGACCCAGTACTTC. The encoded protein is CASTSTFGTQYF.

The V and J genes are TRBV29-1 and TRBJ2-1; TRBD1 matches 7 bases. Per germline, CDR1 SQVTM and CDR2 ANQGSEA. V trimming: 4 bases; J trimming: 9 bases; junction bases outside the gene matches: 12. The CDR3 sequence is 14 residues long. CDR3 sequence reads: CSVAKRLTGSEQFF. CDR3 in DNA: TGCAGCGTTGCCAAGCGGTTGACAGGGAGTGAGCAGTTCTTC.

This clonotype was picked up many times. The chain recombines TRBV11-2 with TRBJ1-2; 8 nucleotides line up with TRBD1. Per germline, CDR1 SGHAT and CDR2 FQNNGV. The length of the CDR3 is 14 residues. The V and J ends lost 4 bases and 6 bases, in that order; junction bases with no gene match: 7. The CDR3, as DNA: TGTGCCAGCAGCTCCACCGGGACAGGACATGGCTACACCTTC. The encoded protein is CASSSTGTGHGYTF.

Only a few counts were recorded for this clonotype. CDR3 nucleotide sequence: TGTGCCAGCAGCATGATTGAGGGGGCCCTCAAAAACATTCAGTACTTC. This translates into CASSMIEGALKNIQYF. V and J are TRBV2 and TRBJ2-4; 7 bases align to TRBD1. The V gene's germline CDR1 is SNHLY and CDR2 FYNNEI. This CDR3 is built from 16 residues. Trimming at V came to 6 bases and at J to 3 bases, leaving 11 bases not matched to a gene.

This clonotype was counted between two and nine times. This rearrangement joins TRBV30 to TRBJ2-2; 12 nucleotides align to TRBD2. The V gene's germline CDR1 is GTSNPN and CDR2 SVGIG (reference sequence). The CDR3 extends over 15 amino acids. V lost 5 bases and J lost 6; bases outside the gene matches: 7. CDR3: CAWAIGLAGPGELFF. The CDR3 region has the DNA TGTGCCTGGGCGATAGGACTAGCGGGACCCGGGGAGCTGTTTTTT. Based on the CDR3 plus reference TRBV30 and TRBJ2-2, the full variable domain is SQTIHQWPATLVQPVGSPLSLECTVEGTSNPNLYWYRQAAGRGLQLLFYSVGIGQISSEVPQNLSASRPQDRQFILSSKKLLLSDSGFYLCAWAIGLAGPGELFFGEGSRLTVL.

This clonotype was found a few times. The chain recombines TRBV9 with TRBJ2-7; no reliable D call. Trimming removed 0 bases at V and 0 bases at J, with 10 bases between. Germline V CDR1 and CDR2: SGDLS, YYNGEE. CDR3 size: 15 residues. In DNA form, the CDR3 reads TGTGCCAGCAGCGTAGGGCCACCGAGCTCCTACGAGCAGTACTTC. It is translated as CASSVGPPSSYEQYF. The variable domain in full, completed from reference TRBV9 and TRBJ2-7, reads DSGVTQTPKHLITATGQRVTLRCSPRSGDLSVYWYQQSLDQGLQFLIQYYNGEERAKGNILERFSAQQFPDLHSELNLSSLELGDSALYFCASSVGPPSSYEQYFGPGTRLTVT.

This clonotype came up many times. This sequence joins TRBV12-3 or TRBV12-4 and TRBJ2-1, with D hard to call. The CDR3 contains 15 residues. V lost 1 base, J lost 0 bases, and 7 bases lay in between. The CDR3 loop is CASSLGLSSYNEQFF. The CDR3 DNA reads TGTGCCAGCAGTTTAGGTCTAAGCTCCTACAATGAGCAGTTCTTC.

For the CDR3, the DNA is TGCGCCAGCAGCCCCCAGCCAGGAATAAACACTGAAGCTTTCTTT. It encodes CASSPQPGINTEAFF. The J gene is TRBJ1-1, the V gene TRBV5-1, with D uncertain. This CDR3 has 15 residues. The V end was cut by 4 bases, the J end by 2 bases, with 15 bases between. The germline CDR1 and CDR2 sequences are SGHRS and YFSETQ. Looking up the rest from reference TRBV5-1 and TRBJ1-1 gives the full variable domain: KAGVTQTPRYLIKTRGQQVTLSCSPISGHRSVSWYQQTPGQGLQFLFEYFSETQRNKGNFPGRFSGRQFSNSRSEMNVSTLELGDSALYLCASSPQPGINTEAFFGQGTRLTVV.

V usage is TRBV29-1 and J usage is TRBJ2-3, with D possibly matching TRBD1 (5 bases). The CDR3 extends over 14 amino acids. Between the trimmed V and J ends, which lost 2 bases and 4 bases, there was a span of 13 bases. Per germline, CDR1 SQVTM and CDR2 ANQGSEA. The CDR3 loop is CSVERALGADTQYF. The CDR3 DNA reads TGCAGCGTTGAAAGGGCATTAGGGGCAGATACGCAGTATTTT.

The rearrangement uses TRBV20-1 and TRBJ2-1, with D possibly matching TRBD1 (5 bases). With 0 bases removed from V and 9 bases from J, the gap between germline ends came to 15 bases. CDR1 and CDR2 (germline): DFQATT, SNEGSKA (reference sequence). The CDR3 sequence is 14 residues long. The CDR3 region has the DNA TGCAGTGCTAGAGAGTCGGGCGGACACTCTGAGCAGTTCTTC. Residues: CSARESGGHSEQFF.

This chain joins TRBV19 and TRBJ2-7; 7 nucleotides match TRBD2. This CDR3 contains 13 residues. From germline, CDR1 is LNHDA and CDR2 SQIVND (reference sequence). The ends lost 5 bases at V and 4 bases at J; junction bases unmatched: 5. CDR3 loop: CASSWTSEYEQYF. The CDR3 DNA sequence: TGTGCCAGTAGTTGGACTAGTGAGTACGAGCAGTACTTC.

This clonotype has a handful of counts. The V call is TRBV6-5, the J call TRBJ1-4; no firm D call. Trimming removed 0 bases at V and 6 bases at J, with 14 bases between. The CDR3 sequence is 16 residues long. The germline gives CDR1 MNHEY, CDR2 SVGAGI. The CDR3 here is CASSYSIGNGYEKLFF. CDR3 nucleotides: TGTGCCAGCAGTTACTCGATAGGGAATGGTTATGAAAAACTGTTTTTT.

This clonotype was observed many times. The chain joins TRBV11-2 to TRBJ2-3; 14 positions agree with TRBD2. Germline values: CDR1 SGHAT, CDR2 FQNNGV. The CDR3 consists of 16 residues. V lost 5 bases to trimming and J lost 3 bases; unmatched junction nucleotides: 4. The CDR3 spells CASSPGTSGRTDTQYF. The CDR3 DNA is TGTGCCAGCAGCCCAGGGACTAGCGGGAGAACAGATACGCAGTATTTT.